This TCR beta chain stems from a study of shared clonotypes between healthy human individuals (dated by TCRdb to the early 2020s). Broadly, across the study: A few men and two women, aged 18 to 49 years, made up the cohort. For each donor, CD4 naive and CD4 memory were each run on three plates, CD8 naive on two plates, and CD8 memory on one plate. To increase sequencing depth and limit assay-specific biases, different laboratories used diverse techniques to prepare libraries and sequence TCR repertoires. Each donor's leukapheresis produced roughly between about 0.8 and 10 billion PBMCs. To estimate repertoire size and how much clonotypes are shared between individuals, the study performed deep sequencing of blood TCR repertoires from about 5 healthy adults.

Turning to this clone: What antigen it recognizes has not been identified. Per-nucleotide qualities are absent, and no much larger clonotype sits a single base away.

Using the deep immunoSEQ assay, TCR CDR3 regions were amplified from genomic DNA by multiplex PCR. For each cell subset, the extracted genomic DNA was distributed evenly across all wells of several immunoSEQ 96-well plates, and each plate served as one replicate. For sorted subsets, each replicate PCR was loaded with around 220 ng genomic DNA, equivalent to 25,000 to 35,000 T cell genomes. Purified libraries were measured with a Qubit 3.0 fluorometer, size-checked on a Bioanalyzer 2100, and measured again with the KAPA Library Quantification kit. Each immunoSEQ 96-well plate was sequenced on its own single-read 150-cycle Illumina NextSeq 550 flow cell. From the authors' description of their analysis: The immunoSEQ output contained only junctional sequences without quality scores, so filtering could not match that applied to full-length reads. To assign V/J genes and CDR3, sequences were annotated against IMGT germline references using PyIR, a Python wrapper for IgBLAST v1.9. Reads were filtered out if the reads had weak V/J assignments (E-value above 1e-6), no CDR3, stop codons, out-of-frame junctions, or ambiguous translated residues. A V3J clonotype was defined by an identical inferred V gene, J gene, and CDR3 amino acid sequence. Percentage overlap between repertoires was calculated by dividing the number of shared unique clonotypes by the size of the smaller repertoire. Richness of each repertoire was evaluated using RTK rarefaction, the Chao1 estimator, and Recon v2.1 estimates of unobserved clonotypes. Generation probabilities were computed with OLGA for all TCRbeta clonotypes obtained by the gDNA method from several donors. TCRdb's version of the immuneACCESS table is confined to in-frame rearrangements and falls short of the full clone set. An unresolved V gene accounts for under half of the shortfall where checked; the remainder is of unknown origin. V, J and clone size are taken as reported in that table, and D and trimming were inferred from the DNA itself. The sample table contains roughly 400,000 clones; only one count was recorded for about 96% of them. 0.32% of the sample rests with the top ten.

The donors were healthy, HIV-negative adults who had no recently reported acute infections or vaccinations. Only Caucasian adults living in Nashville, Tennessee, USA were represented among the donors. CD8 memory samples were composed of magnetically selected CD45RO+ cells combined with CCR7-negative CD45RA+ effector memory (TemRA) cells. Blood was obtained by leukapheresis, after which PBMCs were separated by Ficoll-Histopaque density gradient centrifugation and cryopreserved in liquid nitrogen vapor phase. Purity and quantity of every magnetically sorted T cell population were checked by analytical flow cytometry. Genomic DNA was isolated from every sorted fraction and measured by UV absorbance on a Nanodrop 2000c. The CDR3 sequence holds 14 residues, the cysteine and phenylalanine included. The kept DNA is CDR3 alone, 42 bases in frame from the first base. CDR1 SGHTA and CDR2 FQGTGA were looked up in the germline V gene. V gives up 1 base and J gives up 6 bases, and the segment between their germline ends measures 9 bases.

Study-wide findings and limitations: Higher generation probabilities were observed for clonotypes shared by all four sorted-subset donors than for non-shared clonotypes. Naive subsets generally had larger estimated clonotype richness than memory subsets did. Incomplete sequencing was indicated by rarefaction of sorted-subset datasets, despite the large sequencing depth. Based on pairwise subsampling, the degree of clonotype sharing among donors was expected to be affected by sequencing depth. Only blood was sampled, and tissue TCR repertoires likely differ from those in blood. When several donors were compared, the shared fraction of clonotypes was about 5.2% for naive CD4, 3.5% to 4% for naive CD8, roughly 2.5% for memory CD4, and 0.35% to 0.4% for memory CD8. Because the study included a small number of donors, the genetic and exposure-history diversity represented was limited.

This TCR derives from a man aged 30 to 45 in good health. Input material: memory CD8+ T cells sorted from blood. The cell subset or site label on this specimen signifies: CD45RO+ cells pooled with CCR7-negative TemRA cells. The chain was built from TRBV7-3 and TRBJ2-2; matching of 5 bases hints at TRBD1 as the D gene. At the DNA level, the sequence is TGTGCCAGCAGCTTAAAGACAGACGCCGGGGAGCTGTTTTTT. Its amino acids are CASSLKTDAGELFF.